This record concerns one T cell receptor beta chain sequence. No antigen is known for it. The data were obtained in a study of Ad26.COV2.S vaccination and SARS-CoV-2 variants. Study-wide findings and caveats: Substantial breadth was reported for post-vaccination spike-specific CD8+ and CD4+ T cells. The TCR breadth and depth analyses may have understated or missed part of the total T cell responses.

The CDR3 runs to 14 residues. Looked up from germline, CDR1 is MNHEY and CDR2 is SVGEGT. V lost 4 bases, J lost 8 bases, and 17 bases lay in between. TCRdb's copy holds only in-frame clones and misses some; the assay was immunoSEQ multiplex PCR. This sample carries under 250,000 clones, approximately 90% of them seen once, and the ten largest clones take just under 3%. Indicated treatment: about 20 received Ad26.COV2.S at low or high dose, single or two shots; roughly five received placebo; per-sample allocation not given. Repertoires come from day 63 after the first vaccine or placebo injection. Donation came from an adult in Boston who was aged 18-55 years.

The V and J genes are TRBV6-2 or TRBV6-3 and TRBJ1-2; D unclear. The TCR comes from a person between 18 and 65 years old who received the Ad26.COV2.S COVID-19 vaccine or a placebo. This sample comprised peripheral blood, obtained in a trial of Ad26.COV2.S vaccine versus placebo. This chain's CDR3 is CASSSLVRSAGYTF. The CDR3 DNA is TGTGCCAGCAGTTCCTTGGTTAGGTCGGCGGGCTACACCTTC.